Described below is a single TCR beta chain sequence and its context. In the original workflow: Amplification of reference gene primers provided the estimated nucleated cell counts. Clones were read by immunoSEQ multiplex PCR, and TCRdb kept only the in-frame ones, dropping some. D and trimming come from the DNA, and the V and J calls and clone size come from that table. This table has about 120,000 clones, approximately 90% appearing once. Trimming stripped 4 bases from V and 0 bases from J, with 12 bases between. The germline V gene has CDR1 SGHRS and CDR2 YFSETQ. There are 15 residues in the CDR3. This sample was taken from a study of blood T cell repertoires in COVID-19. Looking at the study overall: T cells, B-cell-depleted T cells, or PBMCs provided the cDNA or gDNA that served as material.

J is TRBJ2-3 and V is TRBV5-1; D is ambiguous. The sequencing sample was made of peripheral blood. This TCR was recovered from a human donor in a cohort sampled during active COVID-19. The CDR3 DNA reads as TGCGCCAGCAGCATCTCAGGATACAGCACAGATACGCAGTATTTT. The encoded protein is CASSISGYSTDTQYF.